The 8 T cell receptor beta chains below were found in one sample sequenced in a study of T cell changes during pregnancy in multiple sclerosis. The protocol was immunoSEQ multiplex PCR, while the TCRdb copy is restricted to in-frame clones and leaves out a portion. The sample includes under 80,000 clones, approximately 92% seen only once; the top ten take approximately 2.2%. Sample: peripheral blood, taken before pregnancy. All receptors come from a female donor with multiple sclerosis, enrolled in a pregnancy study.

V usage is TRBV25-1 and J usage is TRBJ1-2; D is perhaps TRBD1 (6 bases). CDR3 length equals 14 residues. Trimming cost V 4 bases and J 8 bases, with 17 bases left between them. Germline loops: CDR1 MGHDK, CDR2 SYGVNS. The CDR3 here is CASSVKQGAGGYTF. The CDR3 DNA reads TGTGCCAGCAGTGTCAAACAGGGCGCTGGGGGCTACACCTTC.

The J gene is TRBJ2-3, the V gene TRBV4-1; D possibly corresponds to TRBD2 (6 bases). The CDR3 is 17 amino acids. Germline V gene sequence: CDR1 MGHRA, CDR2 YSYEKL. The V and J ends lost 4 bases and 2 bases respectively, with 19 bases between them. CDR3 sequence reads: CASSPGLLLADTDTQYF. CDR3 in DNA: TGCGCCAGCAGCCCGGGGCTATTACTAGCTGACACAGATACGCAGTATTTT.

This clone was seen only once. The V call is TRBV6-1, the J call TRBJ1-5; D gene ambiguous. The CDR3 runs to 14 residues. Germline V lookup: CDR1 MNHNS, CDR2 SASEGT. Trimming removed 1 base from V and 5 bases from J, with 9 bases in between. The CDR3, as DNA: TGTGCCAGCAGTGAAGGTCGGAGGGATCAGCCCCAGCATTTT. This translates into CASSEGRRDQPQHF.

This rearrangement joins TRBV7-9 to TRBJ2-7; possible D gene TRBD1, 5 bases. The V and J ends lost 4 bases and 6 bases respectively, with 19 bases between them. CDR1 and CDR2 from the germline V gene are SEHNR and FQNEAQ (reference sequence). The CDR3 is 15 amino acids. CDR3 sequence (DNA): TGTGCCAGCAGCTCTAGTATAGGGGAACCCCTCGAGCAGTACTTC. The encoded protein is CASSSSIGEPLEQYF.

A few counts support this clone. The chain couples TRBV27 to TRBJ1-5; D is perhaps TRBD1 (6 bases). V lost 6 bases to trimming and J lost 6 bases, with 15 bases between them. The CDR3 is made up of 14 amino acids. From germline, CDR1 is MNHEY and CDR2 SMNVEV (reference sequence). The CDR3 DNA reads as TGTGCCAGCAGGCTAGGCAGGGGTGCTCAGCCCCAGCATTTT. This codes for CASRLGRGAQPQHF.

The gene calls are TRBV28 and TRBJ1-3; D perhaps matches TRBD1 (5 bases). Germline assignment: CDR1 MDHEN and CDR2 SYDVKM. With 5 bases removed from V and 4 bases from J, the gap between germline ends came to 12 bases. This CDR3 spans 14 amino acids. This CDR3 reads CASSARASGNTIYF. The CDR3 DNA follows: TGTGCCAGCAGTGCCAGGGCCTCGGGAAACACCATATATTTT.

CDR3: CAWSVPGVNTEAFF. The CDR3 DNA reads as TGTGCCTGGAGTGTACCAGGGGTTAACACTGAAGCTTTCTTT. The chain links TRBV30 to TRBJ1-1, with D perhaps TRBD1 (6 bases). V was cut by 0 bases and J by 2 bases, with 10 bases left in between. The CDR3 sequence is 14 residues long. Germline V gene lookup returns CDR1 GTSNPN and CDR2 SVGIG (reference sequence). Drawing the rest from reference TRBV30 and TRBJ1-1, the complete variable domain is SQTIHQWPATLVQPVGSPLSLECTVEGTSNPNLYWYRQAAGRGLQLLFYSVGIGQISSEVPQNLSASRPQDRQFILSSKKLLLSDSGFYLCAWSVPGVNTEAFFGQGTRLTVV.

The chain is built from TRBV4-3 and TRBJ2-2; TRBD2 matches 7 bases. CDR3 size: 15 residues. Germline V CDR1 and CDR2: LGHNA, YSLEER. After removal of 1 base from V and 7 bases from J, the junction contained 6 bases not matched to a gene. CDR3 loop: CASSQARTGGGELFF. DNA for the CDR3: TGCGCCAGCAGCCAAGCCCGGACGGGGGGCGGGGAGCTGTTTTTT.